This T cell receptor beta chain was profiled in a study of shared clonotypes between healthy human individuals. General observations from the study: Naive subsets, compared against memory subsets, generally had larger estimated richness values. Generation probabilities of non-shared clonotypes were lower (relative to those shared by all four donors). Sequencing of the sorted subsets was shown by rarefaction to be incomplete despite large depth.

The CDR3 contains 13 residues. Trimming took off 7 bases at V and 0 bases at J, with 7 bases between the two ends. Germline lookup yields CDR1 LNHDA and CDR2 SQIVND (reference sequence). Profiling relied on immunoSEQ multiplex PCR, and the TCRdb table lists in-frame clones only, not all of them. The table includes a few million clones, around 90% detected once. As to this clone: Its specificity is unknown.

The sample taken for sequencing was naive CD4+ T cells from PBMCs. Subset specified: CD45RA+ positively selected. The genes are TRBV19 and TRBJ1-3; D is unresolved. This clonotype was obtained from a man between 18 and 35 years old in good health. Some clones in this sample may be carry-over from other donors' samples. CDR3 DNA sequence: TGTGCCAGTACCGGGTACTCTGGAAACACCATATATTTT. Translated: CASTGYSGNTIYF.